This T cell receptor (beta chain) was profiled in a study of Ad26.COV2.S vaccination and SARS-CoV-2 variants. Across the whole study: Intramuscularly, Ad26.COV2.S was given either once or twice, 56 days apart.

About this clone: Its antigen is unidentified.

The CDR3 totals 16 residues. V was shortened by 4 bases and J by 8 bases, with 23 bases between the two germline ends. Germline CDR1 ENHRY, CDR2 SYGVKD. Sequenced by immunoSEQ multiplex PCR; TCRdb stores in-frame clones only, minus some. The sample yields around 300,000 clones, approximately 87% seen once. Treatment indicated: roughly 18 received Ad26.COV2.S at low or high dose, single or two shots; several received placebo; per-sample allocation not given. All samples were drawn on day 63, counting from the first vaccine or placebo injection. In the vaccine, an Ad26 vector expressed the SARS-CoV-2 spike of the Wuhan strain. Study-wide points: Researchers cautioned that TCR breadth and depth analyses may have underestimated total T cell responses.

The starting material was peripheral blood, obtained in a trial of Ad26.COV2.S vaccine versus placebo. The rearrangement uses TRBV10-3 and TRBJ1-2; D possibly corresponds to TRBD1 (6 bases). The sequence came from a person aged 18-65 years who received the Ad26.COV2.S COVID-19 vaccine or a placebo. CDR3 residues: CAISVKGGGFEEGYTF. Here the CDR3 DNA reads TGTGCCATCAGTGTCAAGGGGGGAGGGTTCGAGGAAGGCTACACCTTC.